The 10 T cell receptor beta chains below come from one sample, sequenced in a study of PD-L1 blockade in urothelial cancer. Sequenced by immunoSEQ multiplex PCR; TCRdb stores in-frame clones only, minus some. Of some 84,000 clones in the sample, roughly 87% were seen once. The specimen was PBMCs, collected around atezolizumab (anti-PD-L1) treatment. All receptors come from a woman in her 70s with urothelial cancer.

The rearrangement joins TRBV29-1 to TRBJ2-3; 9 positions match TRBD1. Trimming removed 0 bases from V and 4 bases from J; junction bases left unmatched: 8. CDR1 is SQVTM and CDR2 is ANQGSEA in the germline V gene. The CDR3 totals 16 residues. As DNA, the CDR3 is TGCAGCGTTGAAGACCTTAACAGGGGGCGGCCAGATACGCAGTATTTT. Its translation: CSVEDLNRGRPDTQYF.

The gene calls are TRBV6-5 and TRBJ1-1, with TRBD1 as a possible D gene (5 bases). The CDR3 loop spans 12 amino acids. From germline, CDR1 is MNHEY and CDR2 SVGAGI. V lost 8 bases to trimming and J lost 7 bases, with 14 bases between them. The CDR3 protein is CASVGIDSEAFF. The CDR3 nucleotides are TGTGCCAGCGTGGGGATCGACAGTGAAGCTTTCTTT.

This chain links TRBV10-3 with TRBJ2-2; D possibly corresponds to TRBD1 (5 bases). The CDR3 covers 13 residues. Looked up from germline, CDR1 is ENHRY and CDR2 is SYGVKD. V was shortened by 8 bases and J by 3 bases, with 10 bases between the two germline ends. CDR3 sequence: CAIGGRDTGELFF. The CDR3 DNA reads TGTGCCATCGGTGGCAGGGACACCGGGGAGCTGTTTTTT.

The chain is built from TRBV2 and TRBJ1-1, with 9 positions matching TRBD1. Germline lookup yields CDR1 SNHLY and CDR2 FYNNEI. The CDR3 runs 13 residues. V gave up 6 bases and J gave up 4 bases; unmatched junction bases: 3. This CDR3 reads CASRGQGITEAFF. In nucleotides, the CDR3 is TGTGCCAGCAGAGGACAGGGGATCACTGAAGCTTTCTTT. Supplemented by reference TRBV2 and TRBJ1-1, the full variable domain reads EPEVTQTPSHQVTQMGQEVILRCVPISNHLYFYWYRQILGQKVEFLVSFYNNEISEKSEIFDDQFSVERPDGSNFTLKIRSTKLEDSAMYFCASRGQGITEAFFGQGTRLTVV.

The V gene is TRBV11-2, the J gene TRBJ2-2; tentatively, D is TRBD2 (5 bases). CDR3 length: 16 amino acids. Germline V gene data show CDR1 as SGHAT and CDR2 as FQNNGV. With 0 bases removed from V and 7 bases from J, the gap between germline ends came to 15 bases. CDR3 DNA sequence: TGTGCCAGCAGCTTAGATCGCTCGCGGGTGGGCGGGGAGCTGTTTTTT. It encodes CASSLDRSRVGGELFF.

The J gene is TRBJ2-2, the V gene TRBV7-6, with TRBD1 as a possible D gene (5 bases). Trimming took off 8 bases at V and 0 bases at J, with 13 bases between the two ends. In germline, CDR1 is SGHVS, CDR2 FNYEAQ. This CDR3 spans 15 amino acids. The CDR3 sequence: CASRPRTTNTGELFF. Written as DNA, the CDR3 is TGTGCCAGCCGTCCGAGGACAACGAACACCGGGGAGCTGTTTTTT.

CDR3 protein: CASSPLGGNYNEQFF. The CDR3 coding sequence is TGTGCCAGCTCACCCCTGGGGGGGAACTACAATGAGCAGTTCTTC. The rearrangement uses TRBV18 and TRBJ2-1; 7 nucleotides align to TRBD2. The V gene end was trimmed by 3 bases and the J gene end by 3 bases; junction bases not matched to a gene: 5. This CDR3 has 15 amino acids. CDR1 KGHSH and CDR2 LQKENI come from the germline V gene. The full variable domain, rest sourced from reference TRBV18 and TRBJ2-1, is NAGVMQNPRHLVRRRGQEARLRCSPMKGHSHVYWYRQLPEEGLKFMVYLQKENIIDESGMPKERFSAEFPKEGPSILRIQQVVRGDSAAYFCASSPLGGNYNEQFFGPGTRLTVL.

V usage is TRBV6-5 and J usage is TRBJ2-7, with 7 bases identical to TRBD1. Germline V gives CDR1 MNHEY, CDR2 SVGAGI. This CDR3 is 14 amino acids long. V trimming: 5 bases; J trimming: 6 bases; junction bases outside the gene matches: 10. This chain's CDR3 is CASSGDSYIGEQYF. As DNA, the CDR3 is TGTGCCAGCAGTGGGGACAGCTATATCGGCGAGCAGTACTTC.

Remarks on this clone: Compared with germline, one end of the junction differs, possibly owing to a read error. This sample includes further DNA sequences coding for the same CDR3. The chain couples TRBV10-3 to TRBJ1-1; D is uncertain. The germline V gene has CDR1 ENHRY and CDR2 SYGVKD. The length of the CDR3 is 12 residues. The CDR3 here is CAISERRIEAFF. The CDR3 nucleotides read TGTGCTATCAGTGAGAGGCGGATTGAAGCTTTCTTT.

V gene TRBV7-9 combines with J gene TRBJ2-1, with TRBD2 matching 7 bases. With 1 base clipped from V and 6 bases from J, the junction kept 6 bases outside the gene matches. The CDR3 extends over 15 amino acids. Germline-derived CDR1 and CDR2 are SEHNR and FQNEAQ (reference sequence). The CDR3 is CASSLEAGEGNEQFF. CDR3 coding DNA: TGTGCCAGCAGCTTAGAGGCGGGAGAGGGCAATGAGCAGTTCTTC.